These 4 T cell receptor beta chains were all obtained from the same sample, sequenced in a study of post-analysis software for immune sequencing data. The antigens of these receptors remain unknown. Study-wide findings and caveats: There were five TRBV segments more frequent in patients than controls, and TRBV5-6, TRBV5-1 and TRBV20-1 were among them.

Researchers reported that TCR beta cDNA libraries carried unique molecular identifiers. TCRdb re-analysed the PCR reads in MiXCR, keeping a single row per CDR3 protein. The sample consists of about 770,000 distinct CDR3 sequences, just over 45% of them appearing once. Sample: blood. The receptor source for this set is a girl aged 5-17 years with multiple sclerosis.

CDR3 sequence reads: CASSRGNGRAADTQYF. The CDR3 DNA follows: TGCGCCAGCAGCCGGGGGAACGGGAGGGCGGCAGATACGCAGTATTTT. This rearrangement joins TRBV5-1 to TRBJ2-3; 8 bases agree with TRBD2. Germline CDR1 SGHRS, CDR2 YFSETQ. CDR3 length equals 16 residues. V was clipped by 4 bases and J by 4 bases; unmatched bases: 11.

The CDR3 DNA is TGTGCCAGCAGCGCCCAGAGGATTAACCGGGACAGGGGGCGTAGTAAGCAGTACTTC. This translates into CASSAQRINRDRGRSKQYF. The chain recombines TRBV11-2 with TRBJ2-7; the match to TRBD1 covers 12 bases. The V gene's germline CDR1 is SGHAT and CDR2 FQNNGV. Trimming took 5 bases from V and 8 from J; bases not matched to a gene: 22. This CDR3 spans 19 amino acids.

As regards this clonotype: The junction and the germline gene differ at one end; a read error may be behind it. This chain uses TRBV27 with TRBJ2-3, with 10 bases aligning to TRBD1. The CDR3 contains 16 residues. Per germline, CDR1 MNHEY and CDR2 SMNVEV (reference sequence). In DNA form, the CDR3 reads TGTGCCAGCAGCTTATCGATGGGACAGGGGACAGATACGCAGTATTTT. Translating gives CASSLSMGQGTDTQYF.

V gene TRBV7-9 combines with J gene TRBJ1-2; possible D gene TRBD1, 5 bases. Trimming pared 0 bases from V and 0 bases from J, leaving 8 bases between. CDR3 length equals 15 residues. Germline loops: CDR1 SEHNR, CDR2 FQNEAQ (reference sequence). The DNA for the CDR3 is TGTGCCAGCAGCTTAGCGTTAGGGGCTAACTATGGCTACACCTTC. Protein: CASSLALGANYGYTF.